This T cell receptor beta chain emerged from a study of shared clonotypes between healthy human individuals. V lost 6 bases to trimming and J lost 2 bases, with 11 bases between them. CDR3 length: 14 residues. Germline V lookup: CDR1 MNHNS, CDR2 SASEGT. This was a deep-level run. The table came from immunoSEQ multiplex PCR; TCRdb's copy has only in-frame clones and leaves some out. The repertoire holds about 480,000 clones, with 79% as singletons. This chain uses TRBV6-1 with TRBJ1-5; maybe TRBD1 (5 bases). The clonotype was recovered from a woman between 40 and 55 years old in good health. Some clones in this sample may be carry-over from other donors' samples. Specimen: PBMCs. This CDR3 is CASRATGGNQPQHF. CDR3 nucleotides: TGTGCCAGCAGGGCCACGGGGGGCAATCAGCCCCAGCATTTT.